This T cell receptor beta chain was sequenced in a study of shared clonotypes between healthy human individuals. Libraries were prepared by immunoSEQ multiplex PCR; TCRdb keeps only in-frame clonotypes and omits some of them. The sample includes some 2.3 million clones, 93% of them seen just once. J was trimmed by 2 bases and V by 1 base; bases with no gene match: 8. Germline values: CDR1 MNHEY, CDR2 SMNVEV (reference sequence). This CDR3 contains 17 residues. The sample taken for sequencing was naive CD4+ T cells from PBMCs. Subset indicated: CD45RA+ positively selected. The clonotype was recovered from a man between 18 and 29 years old in good health. Some clones in this sample may be carry-over from other donors' samples. This sequence joins TRBV27 and TRBJ2-5; 9 bases fit TRBD2. CDR3 DNA: TGTGCCAGCAGTTTATATTCCCTGAGCGGGAGGCAAGAGACCCAGTACTTC. This sequence encodes CASSLYSLSGRQETQYF.